The clone carrying this T cell receptor (beta chain) was seen at least ten times. The data derive from a study of CD4 and CD8 cells across lung adenocarcinoma regions. The length of the CDR3 is 15 residues. Germline CDR1 MNHEY, CDR2 SMNVEV (reference sequence). The V end was cut by 6 bases, the J end by 0 bases, with 11 bases between. Samples came from patients with localized non-small cell lung adenocarcinoma. One entry per CDR3 protein results from TCRdb running MiXCR on the PCR reads. The sample yields around 10,000 distinct CDR3 sequences, about 45% seen once. The material sequenced was CD4+ T cells from the margin of a lung tumor. The source of this sequence is a female donor with lung adenocarcinoma. The CD4 and CD8 labels of this study may be unreliable. The chain combines TRBV27 with TRBJ1-4; no clear D gene. The CDR3 loop reads CASRNYQATNEKLFF. In DNA form, the CDR3 reads TGTGCCAGCAGAAATTACCAAGCAACTAATGAAAAACTGTTTTTT. Full variable domain (outside the CDR3, taken from reference TRBV27 and TRBJ1-4): EAQVTQNPRYLITVTGKKLTVTCSQNMNHEYMSWYRQDPGLGLRQIYYSMNVEVTDKGDVPEGYKVSRKEKRNFPLILESPSPNQTSLYFCASRNYQATNEKLFFGSGTQLSVL.